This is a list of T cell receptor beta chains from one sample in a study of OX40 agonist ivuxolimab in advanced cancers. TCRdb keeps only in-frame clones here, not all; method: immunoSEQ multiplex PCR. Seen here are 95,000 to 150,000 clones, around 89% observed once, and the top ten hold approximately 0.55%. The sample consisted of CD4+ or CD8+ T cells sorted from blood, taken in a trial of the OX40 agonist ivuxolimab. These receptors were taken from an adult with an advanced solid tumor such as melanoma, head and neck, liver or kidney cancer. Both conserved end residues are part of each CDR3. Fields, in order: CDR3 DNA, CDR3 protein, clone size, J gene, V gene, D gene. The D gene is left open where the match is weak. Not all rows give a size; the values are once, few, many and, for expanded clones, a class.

cdr3_nt: TGTGCCAGCAGTGAAGCGCGGGCAGGGGGCGGAAGTTCACCCCTCCACTTT; cdr3_aa: CASSEARAGGGSSPLHF; clone_size: .; j_call: TRBJ1-6; v_call: TRBV2; d_call: TRBD1
cdr3_nt: TGTGCCAGTAGAACTTCTAGACAGGCAACTAATGAAAAACTGTTTTTT; cdr3_aa: CASRTSRQATNEKLFF; clone_size: .; j_call: TRBJ1-4; v_call: TRBV19; d_call: .
cdr3_nt: TGTGCCAGCAGTTACTCGATCGGTATACGGGGCGAGCAGTACTTC; cdr3_aa: CASSYSIGIRGEQYF; clone_size: .; j_call: TRBJ2-7; v_call: TRBV6-5; d_call: .
cdr3_nt: TGCGCGACCTCTCTAGGCAGAGGGGAAACCTACGAGCAGTACTTC; cdr3_aa: CATSLGRGETYEQYF; clone_size: .; j_call: TRBJ2-7; v_call: TRBV5-1; d_call: .
cdr3_nt: TGTGCCAGCAGTGAAATGGGTGGGGTATCGTACAATGAGCAGTTCTTC; cdr3_aa: CASSEMGGVSYNEQFF; clone_size: .; j_call: TRBJ2-1; v_call: TRBV6-1; d_call: .
cdr3_nt: TGTGCCACCAGCAGAGACGGTGGACCTAATGAAAAACTGTTTTTT; cdr3_aa: CATSRDGGPNEKLFF; clone_size: .; j_call: TRBJ1-4; v_call: TRBV15; d_call: .
cdr3_nt: TGCGCCAGCAGCCAAGTTCGGGTTGACCCAGGGTCCCGCACCTTC; cdr3_aa: CASSQVRVDPGSRTF; clone_size: .; j_call: TRBJ1-2; v_call: TRBV4-1; d_call: .
cdr3_nt: TGTGCCAGCAGCTTAGCGCCAGGGGGCGCGCCGCAGTACTTC; cdr3_aa: CASSLAPGGAPQYF; clone_size: .; j_call: TRBJ2-7; v_call: TRBV7-9; d_call: TRBD1
cdr3_nt: TGCAGTACACTTGTTACCTACGAGCAGTACTTC; cdr3_aa: CSTLVTYEQYF; clone_size: .; j_call: TRBJ2-7; v_call: TRBV20-1; d_call: .
cdr3_nt: TGTGCCAGCAGCTTGGGGCAGGGCACCTACAATGAGCAGTTCTTC; cdr3_aa: CASSLGQGTYNEQFF; clone_size: .; j_call: TRBJ2-1; v_call: TRBV5-6; d_call: .
cdr3_nt: TGTGCCAGCAGCCCCCTCGCTCAACTAGCTGGAGAGACCCAGTACTTC; cdr3_aa: CASSPLAQLAGETQYF; clone_size: .; j_call: TRBJ2-5; v_call: TRBV7-2; d_call: .
cdr3_nt: TGTGCCAGCAGTTACGATGGACGGGGATTCTACGAGCAGTACTTC; cdr3_aa: CASSYDGRGFYEQYF; clone_size: .; j_call: TRBJ2-7; v_call: TRBV6-5; d_call: .
cdr3_nt: TGTGCCAGCTCGTCACAAGGGTCAGGAGGGGAGACCCAGTACTTC; cdr3_aa: CASSSQGSGGETQYF; clone_size: .; j_call: TRBJ2-5; v_call: TRBV18; d_call: .
cdr3_nt: TGTGCCAGCAGTTTACTAGCGGGGGGATACAATGAGCAGTTCTTC; cdr3_aa: CASSLLAGGYNEQFF; clone_size: .; j_call: TRBJ2-1; v_call: TRBV2; d_call: TRBD2
cdr3_nt: TGTGCCAGCAGCTTAAGGGCTAGCTCAAACTACGAGCAGTACTTC; cdr3_aa: CASSLRASSNYEQYF; clone_size: .; j_call: TRBJ2-7; v_call: TRBV7-8; d_call: .
cdr3_nt: TGTGCTAGCAGCTTGACTTACAGGGTGGAGAGTGAGCAGTTCTTC; cdr3_aa: CASSLTYRVESEQFF; clone_size: once; j_call: TRBJ2-1; v_call: TRBV7-7; d_call: .
cdr3_nt: TGTGCCAGCAGCCGGGGACTGATCTCCTACGAGCAGTACTTC; cdr3_aa: CASSRGLISYEQYF; clone_size: .; j_call: TRBJ2-7; v_call: TRBV5-5; d_call: .
cdr3_nt: TGTGCCAGCAGCCAGAACCTCGAGCAGTACTTC; cdr3_aa: CASSQNLEQYF; clone_size: .; j_call: TRBJ2-7; v_call: TRBV13; d_call: .
cdr3_nt: TGTGCCATCCTGGGGCAACGACAGGCTCAAGAGACCCAGTACTTC; cdr3_aa: CAILGQRQAQETQYF; clone_size: .; j_call: TRBJ2-5; v_call: TRBV10-3; d_call: .
cdr3_nt: TGTGCCTGGAGTGCCGACAGGGGAGTGACCCAGTACTTC; cdr3_aa: CAWSADRGVTQYF; clone_size: .; j_call: TRBJ2-5; v_call: TRBV30; d_call: TRBD1
cdr3_nt: TGTGCCAGCAGCTTAGATAGGGGCTACGAGCAGTACTTC; cdr3_aa: CASSLDRGYEQYF; clone_size: few; j_call: TRBJ2-7; v_call: TRBV11-2; d_call: .
cdr3_nt: TGTGCCAGCAGTTTATCGGGCAGAACCCTCTATGGCTACACCTTC; cdr3_aa: CASSLSGRTLYGYTF; clone_size: .; j_call: TRBJ1-2; v_call: TRBV28; d_call: .
cdr3_nt: TGCGCCAGCAGCCAAGGTGGCAGGGGTACTGAGACCCAGTACTTC; cdr3_aa: CASSQGGRGTETQYF; clone_size: .; j_call: TRBJ2-5; v_call: TRBV4-3; d_call: .
cdr3_nt: TGTGCCAGCAGCTTTTCGGGGACCGGGGAGCTGTTTTTT; cdr3_aa: CASSFSGTGELFF; clone_size: .; j_call: TRBJ2-2; v_call: TRBV5-5; d_call: .
cdr3_nt: TGCGCCAGCAGCTTGGGGACAGAGGTCTACGAGCAGTACTTC; cdr3_aa: CASSLGTEVYEQYF; clone_size: few; j_call: TRBJ2-7; v_call: TRBV5-1; d_call: .
cdr3_nt: TGTGCCAGCTCACCGGGAGGGGACGAGCAGTACTTC; cdr3_aa: CASSPGGDEQYF; clone_size: .; j_call: TRBJ2-7; v_call: TRBV18; d_call: TRBD2
cdr3_nt: TGTGCCAGCTCACCACCGGGGCCGGGGGTCAGCCGAACTGAAGCTTTCTTT; cdr3_aa: CASSPPGPGVSRTEAFF; clone_size: .; j_call: TRBJ1-1; v_call: TRBV18; d_call: .
cdr3_nt: TGTGCCAGCTCACCCCCGGGTCTGGATTCACCCCTCCACTTT; cdr3_aa: CASSPPGLDSPLHF; clone_size: .; j_call: TRBJ1-6; v_call: TRBV18; d_call: .
cdr3_nt: TGTGCCAGCAGTGTCCAGGGACTGGGAGGCTACACCTTC; cdr3_aa: CASSVQGLGGYTF; clone_size: .; j_call: TRBJ1-2; v_call: TRBV2; d_call: .
cdr3_nt: TGCGCCAGCAGTGGAAATAGCGGGGGGAATGAATCGGACTTC; cdr3_aa: CASSGNSGGNESDF; clone_size: .; j_call: TRBJ2-7; v_call: TRBV10-1; d_call: TRBD2
cdr3_nt: TGTGCCAGCAGCGTCTCAAGCGGGGGATACAATGAGCAGTTCTTC; cdr3_aa: CASSVSSGGYNEQFF; clone_size: .; j_call: TRBJ2-1; v_call: TRBV9; d_call: TRBD2
cdr3_nt: TGCAGCGTTTATCCCGGGACAGGGGGCCACAATGAGCAGTTCTTC; cdr3_aa: CSVYPGTGGHNEQFF; clone_size: .; j_call: TRBJ2-1; v_call: TRBV29-1; d_call: TRBD1
cdr3_nt: TGTGCCAGCAGCCCTAGCTCGGGGCGGGAAGCTTTCTTT; cdr3_aa: CASSPSSGREAFF; clone_size: .; j_call: TRBJ1-1; v_call: TRBV7-2; d_call: .
cdr3_nt: TGCGCCAGCAGCTTGCAGGGAACCTACGAGCAGTACTTC; cdr3_aa: CASSLQGTYEQYF; clone_size: .; j_call: TRBJ2-7; v_call: TRBV5-1; d_call: .
cdr3_nt: TGTGCCAGCAGATCACTGGATACGCAGTATTTT; cdr3_aa: CASRSLDTQYF; clone_size: .; j_call: TRBJ2-3; v_call: TRBV6-5; d_call: .
cdr3_nt: TGTGCCAGCAGCCAAGAAACTAATAAGGCGAATCAGCCCCAGCATTTT; cdr3_aa: CASSQETNKANQPQHF; clone_size: .; j_call: TRBJ1-5; v_call: TRBV4-2; d_call: .
cdr3_nt: TGTGCCAGCTCACCACCGTGGCGGGGGTACGAGCAGTACTTC; cdr3_aa: CASSPPWRGYEQYF; clone_size: few; j_call: TRBJ2-7; v_call: TRBV18; d_call: TRBD2
cdr3_nt: TGTGCCATCAGTCAACCTATGGGACTAGCGGGGGATCGAGAGACCCAGTACTTC; cdr3_aa: CAISQPMGLAGDRETQYF; clone_size: .; j_call: TRBJ2-5; v_call: TRBV10-3; d_call: TRBD2
cdr3_nt: TGCGCCAGCAGCCAAGAGAGCTTAGTCAATGAGCAGTTCTTC; cdr3_aa: CASSQESLVNEQFF; clone_size: once; j_call: TRBJ2-1; v_call: TRBV4-3; d_call: .
cdr3_nt: TGTGCCAGCAGCTTCAAGGGGGCAGAGACCCAGTACTTC; cdr3_aa: CASSFKGAETQYF; clone_size: .; j_call: TRBJ2-5; v_call: TRBV7-2; d_call: TRBD1
cdr3_nt: TGTGCCAGCAGCTTCTACCCGACAGATCTTAGCAATCAGCCCCAGCATTTT; cdr3_aa: CASSFYPTDLSNQPQHF; clone_size: .; j_call: TRBJ1-5; v_call: TRBV7-2; d_call: .
cdr3_nt: TGTGCCAGCAGTTCAGAACGACAGGGCCGTGTCGGGGAGCTGTTTTTT; cdr3_aa: CASSSERQGRVGELFF; clone_size: .; j_call: TRBJ2-2; v_call: TRBV27; d_call: TRBD1
cdr3_nt: TGTGCCTGGAGTGTAATAGGTGGCGGGGAGCTGTTTTTT; cdr3_aa: CAWSVIGGGELFF; clone_size: .; j_call: TRBJ2-2; v_call: TRBV30; d_call: .